One and the same sample provided the 28 T cell receptor beta chains below, sequenced in a study of sequential checkpoint blockade in melanoma. Assay used: immunoSEQ multiplex PCR; TCRdb lists only in-frame clones, some missing. The sample carries 15,000 to 20,000 clones, about 69% recorded once. Treatment described: randomized to nivolumab then ipilimumab (arm A) or the reverse (arm B). The sample consisted of CD8+ T cells sorted from blood (inferred from file names), taken from a patient given nivolumab and ipilimumab in sequence. Source of these receptors: a human donor with melanoma.

This rearrangement joins TRBV11-2 to TRBJ2-5, with TRBD2 identical over 8 bases. Germline values: CDR1 SGHAT, CDR2 FQNNGV. This CDR3 region has 16 residues. The J segment lost 5 bases and the V segment lost 1 base, leaving 9 bases of the junction unmatched. CDR3 residues: CASSLAKRELGETQYF. For the CDR3, the DNA is TGTGCCAGCAGCTTAGCCAAGCGGGAGCTGGGGGAGACCCAGTACTTC.

The V gene is TRBV6-5, the J gene TRBJ2-7; D uncertain. V was trimmed by 5 bases and J by 0 bases, leaving 11 bases between them. Germline lookup yields CDR1 MNHEY and CDR2 SVGAGI. This CDR3 is built from 14 residues. DNA for the CDR3: TGTGCCAGCAGTGGGCAGGAAAGCTCCTACGAGCAGTACTTC. Protein sequence: CASSGQESSYEQYF.

The J gene is TRBJ1-2, the V gene TRBV27, with 10 bases fitting TRBD1. This CDR3 comprises 15 residues. Looked up from germline, CDR1 is MNHEY and CDR2 is SMNVEV (reference sequence). V dropped 4 bases and J dropped 8; count of bases not matched to a gene: 10. In nucleotides, the CDR3 is TGTGCCAGCAGTTCCGGGGAGGGACAGGGGTACGGCTACACCTTC. Translating gives CASSSGEGQGYGYTF.

V is TRBV9 and J is TRBJ2-7, with TRBD2 matching over 9 bases. The ends lost 0 bases at V and 3 bases at J; junction bases unmatched: 7. The CDR3 covers 16 residues. From germline, CDR1 is SGDLS and CDR2 YYNGEE. The CDR3: CASSVGAGGTNYEQYF. CDR3 DNA: TGTGCCAGCAGCGTAGGGGCGGGAGGGACCAACTACGAGCAGTACTTC.

The CDR3 loop reads CSVDGDRAPDTQYF. DNA of the CDR3: TGCAGCGTTGATGGGGACAGGGCCCCAGATACGCAGTATTTT. The genes are TRBV29-1 and TRBJ2-3, with 9 positions matching TRBD1. Germline V CDR1 and CDR2: SQVTM, ANQGSEA. V lost 3 bases to trimming and J lost 4 bases; unmatched junction nucleotides: 5. This CDR3 comprises 14 residues.

The chain uses TRBV6-6 and TRBJ1-2; 7 positions agree with TRBD1. V dropped 1 base and J dropped 0; count of bases not matched to a gene: 2. This CDR3 is 15 amino acids long. Germline assignment: CDR1 MNHNY and CDR2 SVGAGI (reference sequence). CDR3 in amino acids: CASSYWTGSNYGYTF. The CDR3, as DNA: TGTGCCAGCAGTTACTGGACAGGTTCTAACTATGGCTACACCTTC.

This chain joins TRBV9 and TRBJ2-7; 7 positions match TRBD2. V shed 0 bases and J 0 bases; nucleotides not matched to a gene: 6. Germline CDR1 SGDLS, CDR2 YYNGEE. This CDR3 has 16 residues. The CDR3 here is CASSVDGSGGSYEQYF. The CDR3 DNA follows: TGTGCCAGCAGCGTAGATGGGTCGGGGGGCTCCTACGAGCAGTACTTC.

The gene calls are TRBV27 and TRBJ2-3, with TRBD2 matching over 9 bases. Germline V lookup: CDR1 MNHEY, CDR2 SMNVEV (reference sequence). The CDR3 totals 16 residues. V lost 4 bases to trimming and J lost 0 bases; unmatched junction nucleotides: 5. The DNA for the CDR3 is TGTGCCAGCAGTTCCCTAGCGGGGTTGAGCACAGATACGCAGTATTTT. Amino acids: CASSSLAGLSTDTQYF.

The V and J genes are TRBV5-5 and TRBJ1-1; 8 positions agree with TRBD1. Germline V gene lookup returns CDR1 SGHKS and CDR2 YYEKEE (reference sequence). The CDR3 contains 14 residues. The trim removed 2 bases at V and 4 bases at J, leaving 4 bases unmatched. As DNA, the CDR3 is TGTGCCAGCAGCTTCGGACAGGGAATCACTGAAGCTTTCTTT. Amino acids: CASSFGQGITEAFF.

This chain links TRBV5-1 with TRBJ1-4; tentative D call: TRBD1 (6 bases). Germline V lookup: CDR1 SGHRS, CDR2 YFSETQ. This CDR3 is 16 amino acids long. V lost 0 bases and J lost 4, with 13 bases in between. CDR3 protein: CASSLDLGRGNEKLFF. The CDR3 DNA follows: TGCGCCAGCAGCTTGGACCTGGGCAGGGGTAATGAAAAACTGTTTTTT.

This clone appeared a single time. The CDR3 DNA sequence: TGTGCCAGCAGCGTAGGACAGGCAACCTACGAGCAGTACTTC. It is translated as CASSVGQATYEQYF. The chain combines TRBV9 with TRBJ2-7, with D tentatively TRBD1 (6 bases). The CDR3 is made up of 14 amino acids. The V and J ends lost 0 bases and 2 bases respectively, with 9 bases between them. CDR1 is SGDLS and CDR2 is YYNGEE in the germline V gene. Full variable domain (missing parts from reference TRBV9 and TRBJ2-7): DSGVTQTPKHLITATGQRVTLRCSPRSGDLSVYWYQQSLDQGLQFLIQYYNGEERAKGNILERFSAQQFPDLHSELNLSSLELGDSALYFCASSVGQATYEQYFGPGTRLTVT.

The V gene is TRBV27, the J gene TRBJ1-2, with 11 bases aligning to TRBD1. Germline V lookup: CDR1 MNHEY, CDR2 SMNVEV (reference sequence). This CDR3 spans 13 amino acids. V was pared by 8 bases and J by 5 bases, with 4 bases of the junction left unmatched. The CDR3 nucleotides are TGTGCCAGCTCCGGGACAGGGGGATATGGCTACACCTTC. It translates to CASSGTGGYGYTF.

The CDR3 sequence: CASSERRVYEQYF. The CDR3 DNA reads as TGTGCCAGCAGTGAACGCAGGGTGTACGAGCAGTACTTC. The rearrangement joins TRBV6-1 to TRBJ2-7; weak D call: TRBD1 (5 bases). CDR1 is MNHNS, CDR2 SASEGT, per germline. The CDR3 is 13 amino acids. With 2 bases removed from V and 4 bases from J, the gap between germline ends came to 9 bases.

V gene TRBV7-2 combines with J gene TRBJ1-1, with 8 bases matching TRBD1. CDR3 length: 15 amino acids. J gave up 4 bases and V 5 bases, and 9 bases lay outside the gene matches. CDR1 is SGHTA, CDR2 FQGNSA, per germline. CDR3 loop: CASSAWTGSSTEAFF. The CDR3 region has the DNA TGTGCCAGCAGCGCCTGGACAGGGTCTAGCACTGAAGCTTTCTTT.

The chain recombines TRBV7-9 with TRBJ2-2; 7 positions agree with TRBD1. J lost 2 bases, V lost 5 bases, and 5 bases had no gene match. Germline CDR1 is SEHNR and CDR2 is FQNEAQ (reference sequence). There are 15 residues in the CDR3. The CDR3 loop reads CASSRQGGNTGELFF. CDR3 bases: TGTGCCAGCAGCCGACAGGGTGGAAACACCGGGGAGCTGTTTTTT.

The chain joins TRBV28 to TRBJ1-1; the match to TRBD1 covers 7 bases. Trimming at V came to 5 bases and at J to 6 bases, leaving 6 bases not matched to a gene. The CDR3 is 13 amino acids. The germline CDR1 and CDR2 sequences are MDHEN and SYDVKM. The CDR3 is CASSMERGPEAFF. In DNA form, the CDR3 reads TGTGCCAGCAGTATGGAAAGGGGGCCTGAAGCTTTCTTT.

The chain combines TRBV5-1 with TRBJ2-5; D not certain. CDR1 SGHRS and CDR2 YFSETQ come from the germline V gene. V lost 4 bases and J 2 bases, leaving 12 bases between the germline ends. The CDR3 runs 14 residues. The CDR3, as DNA: TGCGCCAGCAGCACCATAGAGAATCAAGAGACCCAGTACTTC. Translating it yields CASSTIENQETQYF.

V is TRBV30 and J is TRBJ1-5, with D tentatively TRBD1 (6 bases). The ends were cut back, 5 bases at V and 5 bases at J, with 19 bases in the middle. Looked up from germline, CDR1 is GTSNPN and CDR2 is SVGIG (reference sequence). CDR3 length equals 15 residues. CDR3 DNA: TGTGCCTGGGCCCCCGGACAGATAGATCATCAGCCCCAGCATTTT. It codes for CAWAPGQIDHQPQHF.

CDR3 nucleotides: TGTGCCAGCAGCTTTCAGGGGGCGGCCACTGAAGCTTTCTTT. As protein: CASSFQGAATEAFF. The rearrangement uses TRBV5-5 and TRBJ1-1; 8 bases map to TRBD1. V lost 2 bases, J lost 4 bases, and 4 bases stayed unmatched. CDR1 is SGHKS, CDR2 YYEKEE, per germline (reference sequence). This CDR3 is 14 amino acids long.

The chain couples TRBV6-5 to TRBJ2-7, with a weak D call TRBD2 (5 bases). Germline loops: CDR1 MNHEY, CDR2 SVGAGI. V was shortened by 4 bases and J by 3 bases, with 16 bases between the two germline ends. This CDR3 spans 15 amino acids. The CDR3 protein is CASSSGLNTYYEQYF. CDR3 coding DNA: TGTGCCAGCAGTTCCGGACTGAATACTTACTACGAGCAGTACTTC.

The rearrangement links TRBV4-1 to TRBJ2-7; 9 bases are shared with TRBD1. The CDR3 spans 14 residues. Losses at the gene ends were 3 bases for V and 3 bases for J; bases not matched to a gene: 3. The V gene's germline CDR1 is MGHRA and CDR2 YSYEKL. The DNA for the CDR3 is TGCGCCAGCAGCCACCTGGACAGGGGCTACGAGCAGTACTTC. As protein: CASSHLDRGYEQYF.

The chain joins TRBV28 to TRBJ1-1, with D unresolved. CDR3 length: 11 residues. Deletions cut 3 bases from V and 4 bases from J, with 3 bases between. Per the germline V gene, CDR1 is MDHEN and CDR2 is SYDVKM. CDR3 in DNA: TGTGCCAGCAGTTTCGGCACTGAAGCTTTCTTT. It is translated as CASSFGTEAFF.

J is TRBJ2-7 and V is TRBV29-1, with TRBD2 as a possible D gene (7 bases). The length of the CDR3 is 15 residues. Germline values: CDR1 SQVTM, CDR2 ANQGSEA. The V gene lost 5 bases and the J gene lost 0 bases, with 17 bases spanning the gap. In nucleotides, the CDR3 is TGCAGCGTTAGGGGGGGCGCGGGGATCTCCTACGAGCAGTACTTC. It codes for CSVRGGAGISYEQYF.

The genes are TRBV4-1 and TRBJ1-1, with 7 positions matching TRBD1. Per the germline V gene, CDR1 is MGHRA and CDR2 is YSYEKL. The CDR3 sequence is 15 residues long. Losses at the gene ends were 1 base for V and 0 bases for J; bases not matched to a gene: 2. The CDR3 bases are TGCGCCAGCAGCCAAGGGACAGGTATGAACACTGAAGCTTTCTTT. It yields the protein CASSQGTGMNTEAFF.

The chain is built from TRBV6-6 and TRBJ2-7, with a tentative D call TRBD1 (6 bases). This CDR3 is 14 amino acids long. Germline-derived CDR1 and CDR2 are MNHNY and SVGAGI (reference sequence). The V and J ends lost 2 bases and 0 bases respectively, with 8 bases between them. The DNA of the CDR3 is TGTGCCAGCAGTTACGAGGACAGCTCCTACGAGCAGTACTTC. As protein: CASSYEDSSYEQYF.

The V and J genes are TRBV7-9 and TRBJ1-1; TRBD1 aligns across 7 bases. The CDR3 runs to 14 residues. Looked up from germline, CDR1 is SEHNR and CDR2 is FQNEAQ (reference sequence). After removal of 4 bases from V and 4 bases from J, the junction contained 6 bases not matched to a gene. The CDR3, as DNA: TGTGCCAGCAGCTCTACAGGGGAGGCCACTGAAGCTTTCTTT. It translates to CASSSTGEATEAFF. The whole variable domain, remainder taken from reference TRBV7-9 and TRBJ1-1, is DTGVSQNPRHKITKRGQNVTFRCDPISEHNRLYWYRQTLGQGPEFLTYFQNEAQLEKSRLLSDRFSAERPKGSFSTLEIQRTEQGDSAMYLCASSSTGEATEAFFGQGTRLTVV.

The CDR3 DNA reads as TGTGCCAGCAGCTTAATAACTAGCGGGAGGAAGGATAATGAGCAGTTCTTC. Encoded protein: CASSLITSGRKDNEQFF. The V gene is TRBV7-8, the J gene TRBJ2-1; 12 bases agree with TRBD2. CDR1 and CDR2 (germline): SGHVS, FQNEAQ. The CDR3 covers 17 residues. V shed 2 bases and J 7 bases; nucleotides not matched to a gene: 9.

This clone occurred a few times. The J gene is TRBJ1-4, the V gene TRBV4-1; TRBD1 aligns across 8 bases. This CDR3 spans 15 amino acids. The J segment lost 7 bases and the V segment lost 0 bases, leaving 4 bases of the junction unmatched. CDR1 and CDR2 from the germline V gene are MGHRA and YSYEKL. The CDR3, as DNA: TGCGCCAGCAGCCAAGACACAGGGGGTGGTGAAAAACTGTTTTTT. Its translation is CASSQDTGGGEKLFF.